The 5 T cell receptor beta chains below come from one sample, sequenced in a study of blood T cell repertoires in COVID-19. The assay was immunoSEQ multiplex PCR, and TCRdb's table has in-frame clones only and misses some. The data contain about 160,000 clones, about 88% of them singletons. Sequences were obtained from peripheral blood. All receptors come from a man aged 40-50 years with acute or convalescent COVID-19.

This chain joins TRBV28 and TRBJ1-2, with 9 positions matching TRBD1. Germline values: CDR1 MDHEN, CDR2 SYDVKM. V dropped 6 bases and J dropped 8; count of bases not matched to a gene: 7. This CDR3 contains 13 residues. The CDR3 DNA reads TGTGCCAGCAGCTCCGGACAGGGGCGAGGCTACACCTTC. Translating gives CASSSGQGRGYTF.

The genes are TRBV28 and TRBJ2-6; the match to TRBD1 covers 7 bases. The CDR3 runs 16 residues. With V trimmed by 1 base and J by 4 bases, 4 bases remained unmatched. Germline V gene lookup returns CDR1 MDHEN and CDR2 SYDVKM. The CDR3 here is CASSLLTGTGANVLTF. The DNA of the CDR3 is TGTGCCAGCAGTTTATTGACAGGGACCGGGGCCAACGTCCTGACTTTC.

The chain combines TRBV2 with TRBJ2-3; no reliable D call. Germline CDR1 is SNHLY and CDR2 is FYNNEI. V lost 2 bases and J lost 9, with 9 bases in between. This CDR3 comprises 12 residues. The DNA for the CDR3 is TGTGCCAGCAGTGAACGGCTGGAGACGCAGTATTTT. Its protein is CASSERLETQYF.

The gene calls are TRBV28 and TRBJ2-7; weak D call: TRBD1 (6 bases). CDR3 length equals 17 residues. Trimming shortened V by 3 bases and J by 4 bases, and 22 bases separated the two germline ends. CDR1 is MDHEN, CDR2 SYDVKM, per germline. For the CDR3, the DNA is TGTGCCAGCAGTTTTGTACAGGGCCAAAAAGGGGAATACGAGCAGTACTTC. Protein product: CASSFVQGQKGEYEQYF.

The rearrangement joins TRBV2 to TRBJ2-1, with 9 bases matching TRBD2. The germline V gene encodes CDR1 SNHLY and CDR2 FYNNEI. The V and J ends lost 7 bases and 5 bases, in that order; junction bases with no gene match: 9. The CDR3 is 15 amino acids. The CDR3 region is CASTPRRGGNNEQFF. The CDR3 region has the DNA TGTGCCAGCACCCCGAGGCGGGGGGGCAACAATGAGCAGTTCTTC.